The source of this TCR beta chain is a study of OX40 agonist ivuxolimab in advanced cancers. The data were produced by immunoSEQ multiplex PCR, yet TCRdb's version contains in-frame clones alone and is incomplete. The table shows about 28,000 clones, with around four fifths occurring only once. The CDR3 spans 11 residues. The ends lost 9 bases at V and 11 bases at J; junction bases unmatched: 9. Germline CDR1 and CDR2: MNHEY and SMNVEV (reference sequence). This TCR derives from an adult with an advanced solid tumor such as melanoma, head and neck, liver or kidney cancer. Sequenced here: CD4+ or CD8+ T cells sorted from blood, sampled in a trial of the OX40 agonist ivuxolimab. The chain is built from TRBV27 and TRBJ1-1; TRBD1 aligns across 7 bases. In DNA form, the CDR3 reads TGTGCCAGTCAACGGGGCAGGGGGGCTTTCTTT. Translated, it gives CASQRGRGAFF.